These 8 T cell receptor beta chains were all obtained from the same sample, sequenced in a study of blood T cell repertoires in COVID-19. The method was immunoSEQ multiplex PCR; TCRdb's version includes in-frame clones alone and lacks a portion of them. The repertoire includes 70,000 to 90,000 clones, roughly three quarters of them detected once, and about 11% sits in the top ten. Sequenced: peripheral blood. The receptors were gathered from a man aged 70 or older with acute or convalescent COVID-19.

The rearrangement joins TRBV6-5 to TRBJ1-2; D remains ambiguous. Germline assignment: CDR1 MNHEY and CDR2 SVGAGI. This CDR3 contains 14 residues. The V and J ends lost 5 bases and 7 bases respectively, with 17 bases between them. The CDR3, as DNA: TGTGCCAGCAGTAGGAGGGCCACCGAGTTTGGCTACACCTTC. Amino acids: CASSRRATEFGYTF.

This clone appeared once. V usage is TRBV5-6 and J usage is TRBJ2-1; TRBD1 matches at 7 bases. From germline, CDR1 is SGHDT and CDR2 YYEEEE. With 3 bases clipped from V and 8 bases from J, the junction kept 11 bases outside the gene matches. CDR3 size: 15 residues. The CDR3 loop is CASSSDRVYGYEQFF. CDR3 nucleotides: TGTGCCAGCAGCTCCGACAGGGTCTATGGCTATGAGCAGTTCTTC.

This clone was seen just once. The chain links TRBV5-5 to TRBJ2-6, with a weak D call TRBD2 (5 bases). The ends were cut back, 6 bases at V and 2 bases at J, with 21 bases in the middle. The CDR3 has 18 residues. Germline V gene lookup returns CDR1 SGHKS and CDR2 YYEKEE (reference sequence). The CDR3 DNA follows: TGTGCCAGCACCCTTGGATGGGAGAGAATCCCTGGGGCCAACGTCCTGACTTTC. Protein product: CASTLGWERIPGANVLTF.

The V gene is TRBV5-1, the J gene TRBJ2-1, with 9 bases lining up with TRBD2. Trimming at V came to 4 bases and at J to 7 bases, leaving 9 bases not matched to a gene. Germline values: CDR1 SGHRS, CDR2 YFSETQ. The CDR3 is made up of 15 amino acids. CDR3 sequence: CASSAPGLASNEQFF. CDR3 sequence (DNA): TGCGCCAGCAGCGCCCCGGGACTAGCTTCTAATGAGCAGTTCTTC.

The V and J genes are TRBV18 and TRBJ2-1; 8 nucleotides match TRBD2. After removal of 4 bases from V and 3 bases from J, the junction contained 2 bases not matched to a gene. The CDR3 runs to 14 residues. Germline V gene sequence: CDR1 KGHSH, CDR2 LQKENI. This CDR3 is CASSRTSGYNEQFF. The DNA for the CDR3 is TGTGCCAGCTCACGTACTAGCGGCTACAATGAGCAGTTCTTC.

The chain links TRBV6-5 to TRBJ1-2, with D unclear. The V and J ends lost 5 bases and 6 bases respectively, with 10 bases between them. The germline gives CDR1 MNHEY, CDR2 SVGAGI. This CDR3 contains 12 residues. The CDR3 nucleotides read TGTGCCAGCAGTCGAGGGTGGGATGGCTACACCTTC. This codes for CASSRGWDGYTF.

V usage is TRBV5-6 and J usage is TRBJ1-2, with 7 bases identical to TRBD1. Germline assignment: CDR1 SGHDT and CDR2 YYEEEE. Trimming removed 4 bases from V and 5 bases from J; junction bases left unmatched: 8. This CDR3 region has 14 residues. This CDR3 reads CASSKDRNLYGYTF. DNA of the CDR3: TGTGCCAGCAGCAAGGACAGGAATCTGTATGGCTACACCTTC.

The sample holds a few counts of this clone. The chain employs TRBV9 and TRBJ2-3, with D maybe TRBD2 (5 bases). This CDR3 region has 14 residues. Germline CDR1 and CDR2: SGDLS and YYNGEE. Trimming shortened V by 2 bases and J by 1 base, and 8 bases separated the two germline ends. CDR3 protein: CASSVMRGTDTQYF. In nucleotides, the CDR3 is TGTGCCAGCAGCGTTATGAGGGGCACAGATACGCAGTATTTT.